The clone carrying this TCR beta chain has ten or more counts. The antigen is unknown. This CDR3 is built from 14 residues. Germline V gene sequence: CDR1 SNHLY, CDR2 FYNNEI. The V end lost 3 bases, the J end lost 6 bases, and 14 bases lay between the germline ends. TCR beta CDR3 sequences were amplified from RNA transcripts. In the first-round RT-PCR of the TCR CDR3, the HTBI primer set was used. MiXCR, applied by TCRdb to the multiplex PCR reads, yields one record per CDR3 protein. The data show about 610,000 distinct CDR3 sequences, under 15% seen once. These data come from a study of T cells in Graves' hyperthyroidism and ophthalmopathy. Study results and limitations: Before onset, ophthalmopathy was predicted by the model a median approximately 6.5 months earlier.

The chain employs TRBV2 and TRBJ1-2; D not resolved. Material for sequencing was blood. The TCR originated in a woman in her thirties or forties with Graves' ophthalmopathy. The CDR3 protein is CASSDASLSNGYTF. The DNA of the CDR3 is TGTGCCAGCAGTGACGCTAGCCTTAGCAATGGCTACACCTTC.